These 5 T cell receptor beta chains share one sample of origin, sequenced in a study of HIV-infected patients and healthy controls. Alpha and beta constant-region primers primed reverse transcription of about 500 ng RNA. Alpha and beta chain libraries were made separately by chain-specific third strand synthesis with multiplexing indices. Via MiXCR, TCRdb re-called the 5' RACE reads, giving one row per CDR3 protein. This sample has some 10,000 distinct CDR3 sequences; less than 7% occur once, and the top ten carry around 30%. Follow-up blood was drawn about 14 weeks, roughly three months, after antiretroviral therapy began. The repertoire came from unfractionated whole blood and reflected all unsorted peripheral T cells. Sequences were derived from blood, sampled during antiretroviral therapy. These receptors all stem from an adult with HIV infection. The donor label of this sample is uncertain.

This clonotype is termed medium-sized. DNA of the CDR3: TGTGCCAGCACCAATCGACAGGGACCGTCCGGGGAGCTGTTTTTT. Translating it yields CASTNRQGPSGELFF. This chain links TRBV7-9 with TRBJ2-2; 7 bases map to TRBD1. Germline lookup yields CDR1 SEHNR and CDR2 FQNEAQ (reference sequence). CDR3 length: 15 residues. The V segment lost 7 bases and the J segment 6 bases; nucleotides outside the gene matches: 11.

This clonotype came up many times. The V call is TRBV20-1, the J call TRBJ2-3; D is perhaps TRBD1 (8 bases). Between the trimmed V and J ends, which lost 5 bases and 4 bases, there was a span of 16 bases. The germline V gene has CDR1 DFQATT and CDR2 SNEGSKA (reference sequence). This CDR3 has 14 residues. The CDR3 DNA follows: TGCAGTGCTGTCCGGACAGGGAGGGCAGATACGCAGTATTTT. Protein sequence: CSAVRTGRADTQYF.

This clonotype was detected many times. V gene TRBV5-1 combines with J gene TRBJ2-2, with 7 nucleotides matching TRBD1. Germline assignment: CDR1 SGHRS and CDR2 YFSETQ. This CDR3 has 14 residues. V lost 4 bases, J lost 2 bases, and 2 bases stayed unmatched. The CDR3 spells CASSRDSNTGELFF. The CDR3 DNA reads as TGCGCCAGCAGCCGGGACAGCAACACCGGGGAGCTGTTTTTT.

This clonotype has at least ten counts. V is TRBV30 and J is TRBJ1-2; tentatively, D is TRBD1 (6 bases). Germline CDR1 and CDR2: GTSNPN and SVGIG (reference sequence). CDR3 length: 16 amino acids. Trimming cost V 5 bases and J 7 bases, with 26 bases left between them. The CDR3 is CAWGAPGVLSSGGYTF. The CDR3 DNA is TGTGCCTGGGGTGCACCAGGGGTACTTTCATCGGGTGGCTACACCTTC.

This clonotype is medium-sized (0.01 to 0.1%) within its sample. V is TRBV7-2 and J is TRBJ2-3; 9 nucleotides line up with TRBD2. Trimming cost V 8 bases and J 1 base; bases outside gene matches: 7. The CDR3 covers 15 residues. Germline V gene sequence: CDR1 SGHTA, CDR2 FQGNSA. The chain's CDR3 is CASCGGEGGTDTQYF. CDR3 nucleotide sequence: TGTGCCAGCTGCGGGGGGGAGGGCGGCACAGATACGCAGTATTTT.